The 26 T cell receptor beta chains below come from one sample, sequenced in a study of CD8+CD57+ T cells in acquired aplastic anemia. Genomic DNA provided the template from which TCR beta VDJ and CDR3 profiles were obtained. Using its own MiXCR run on the reads, TCRdb lists one record per CDR3 protein. The table includes about 400,000 distinct CDR3 sequences, around 72% detected once. Source material: sorted CD4+, CD8+, or CD8+CD57+ T cells (not recorded which) from PBMCs. These receptors were collected from a human donor in good health, serving as a control.

The chain combines TRBV5-1 with TRBJ2-3; D is possibly TRBD1 (5 bases). Between the trimmed V and J ends, which lost 0 bases and 4 bases, there was a span of 18 bases. This CDR3 is 17 amino acids long. CDR1 and CDR2 from the germline V gene are SGHRS and YFSETQ. CDR3 protein: CASSLEGDRPYPDTQYF. In DNA form, the CDR3 reads TGCGCCAGCAGCTTGGAAGGCGACAGACCCTACCCAGATACGCAGTATTTT.

This clonotype was observed once. This chain joins TRBV5-1 and TRBJ1-4, with D perhaps matching TRBD1 (6 bases). This CDR3 has 15 residues. Germline assignment: CDR1 SGHRS and CDR2 YFSETQ. Between the trimmed V and J ends, which lost 3 bases and 0 bases, there was a span of 9 bases. DNA for the CDR3: TGCGCCAGCAGCTCGGGGACATCAACTAATGAAAAACTGTTTTTT. Its protein is CASSSGTSTNEKLFF.

The chain joins TRBV20-1 to TRBJ2-2; either TRBD1 or TRBD2 may fit D (5 bases each). V gave up 1 base and J gave up 9 bases, with 15 bases separating them. CDR1 and CDR2 from the germline V gene are DFQATT and SNEGSKA (reference sequence). This CDR3 comprises 14 residues. The chain's CDR3 is CSARAIGASWELFF. The CDR3 DNA is TGCAGTGCTAGAGCGATCGGGGCCAGTTGGGAGCTGTTTTTT.

The V and J genes are TRBV5-4 and TRBJ1-1, with D perhaps matching TRBD1 (5 bases). Germline CDR1 SGHNT, CDR2 YYREEE (reference sequence). The germline V and J ends were trimmed by 0 bases and 3 bases, with 9 bases remaining between them. The CDR3 extends over 14 amino acids. The CDR3 DNA follows: TGTGCCAGCAGCTTGGGACAGTGGTACACTGAAGCTTTCTTT. It translates to CASSLGQWYTEAFF.

The V and J genes are TRBV7-2 and TRBJ2-2; 7 nucleotides align to TRBD1. The germline CDR1 and CDR2 sequences are SGHTA and FQGNSA. After removal of 5 bases from V and 15 bases from J, the junction contained 18 bases not matched to a gene. The CDR3 spans 15 residues. The CDR3 region is CASSGLRQGGEALFF. In DNA, the CDR3 is TGTGCCAGCAGCGGACTCAGACAGGGCGGCGAAGCTTTGTTTTTT.

Points on this clonotype: This may be a read error: a much more frequent sequence differs by one nucleotide. V usage is TRBV6-2 or TRBV6-3 and J usage is TRBJ2-5; no firm D call. This CDR3 has 14 amino acids. Trimming shortened V by 2 bases and J by 1 base, and 8 bases separated the two germline ends. Germline values: CDR1 MNHEY, CDR2 SVGEGT. The DNA of the CDR3 is TGTGCCAGCAGTTACCCCAACAGCCAAGAGACCCAGTACTTC. Translated, it gives CASSYPNSQETQYF.

The chain joins TRBV3-1 to TRBJ2-7, with 11 bases aligning to TRBD2. J gave up 6 bases and V 2 bases, and 9 bases lay outside the gene matches. Germline CDR1 is LGHDT and CDR2 is YNNKEL (reference sequence). The CDR3 consists of 16 residues. The CDR3 protein is CASSQHLSGRAGEQYF. CDR3 coding DNA: TGTGCCAGCAGCCAACACCTTAGCGGGAGGGCCGGCGAGCAGTACTTC.

With regard to this clonotype: One junction end disagrees with the germline gene, perhaps due to a read error. The gene calls are TRBV9 and TRBJ2-7; either TRBD1 or TRBD2 may fit D (5 bases each). The CDR3 runs 13 residues. The germline V gene encodes CDR1 SGDLS and CDR2 YYNGEE. The CDR3 here is CASSRGHRTGHNF. CDR3 coding DNA: TGTGCCAGCAGCCGAGGCCATCGGACGGGGCATAATTTC. The full variable domain, its missing parts supplied by reference TRBV9 and TRBJ2-7, is DSGVTQTPKHLITATGQRVTLRCSPRSGDLSVYWYQQSLDQGLQFLIQYYNGEERAKGNILERFSAQQFPDLHSELNLSSLELGDSALYFCASSRGHRTGHNFGPGTRLTVT.

This chain connects TRBV15 to TRBJ1-2; D remains ambiguous. Trimming pared 0 bases from V and 4 bases from J, leaving 9 bases between. Germline loops: CDR1 LNHNV, CDR2 YYDKDF (reference sequence). CDR3 length: 14 amino acids. The DNA for the CDR3 is TGTGCCACCAGCAGAGATCAAGGGTTCTATGGCTACACCTTC. Translating gives CATSRDQGFYGYTF.

This sequence joins TRBV19 and TRBJ2-7, with D maybe TRBD1 (7 bases). With 9 bases removed from V and 3 bases from J, the gap between germline ends came to 18 bases. CDR3 size: 14 residues. The germline CDR1 and CDR2 sequences are LNHDA and SQIVND (reference sequence). The CDR3 region has the DNA TGTGCCAGCACCTTCTCCAGGGGGGTCTACGAGCAGTACTTC. Translation: CASTFSRGVYEQYF.

The genes are TRBV20-1 and TRBJ1-3; D ambiguous. Germline V CDR1 and CDR2: DFQATT, SNEGSKA (reference sequence). The CDR3 consists of 15 residues. The V and J ends lost 6 bases and 0 bases respectively, with 15 bases between them. This CDR3 reads CSASGGGYSGNTIYF. The CDR3 DNA reads as TGCAGTGCGAGTGGCGGCGGGTACTCTGGAAACACCATATATTTT.

In the case of this clonotype: A much larger clone differs from this one at a single base, so this may be a read error. The chain links TRBV12-3 or TRBV12-4 to TRBJ1-4; no firm D call. CDR3 length: 16 residues. Here the CDR3 DNA reads TGTGCCAGCAGTTTCGGGCGGATTGCAACTAGTGAAAAACTGTTTTTT. Translating gives CASSFGRIATSEKLFF.

This sequence joins TRBV4-3 and TRBJ2-3, with a weak D call TRBD2 (5 bases). This CDR3 is built from 13 residues. V gave up 8 bases and J gave up 3 bases, with 12 bases separating them. Germline V CDR1 and CDR2: LGHNA, YSLEER. The CDR3 DNA reads as TGCGCCAGCGTAGGCGGGCGGACAGATACGCAGTATTTT. The encoded protein is CASVGGRTDTQYF.

The genes are TRBV25-1 and TRBJ2-7; 8 nucleotides line up with TRBD1. The ends lost 9 bases at V and 7 bases at J; junction bases unmatched: 14. CDR3 size: 14 residues. Germline CDR1 is MGHDK and CDR2 is SYGVNS. CDR3 amino acids: CASISADRAREQYF. Written as DNA, the CDR3 is TGTGCCAGTATTTCGGCGGACAGGGCTAGGGAGCAGTACTTC.

The chain combines TRBV5-1 with TRBJ2-7, with 8 bases aligning to TRBD2. The CDR3 sequence is 15 residues long. The V gene's germline CDR1 is SGHRS and CDR2 YFSETQ. Germline trimming cut 1 base from V and 2 bases from J; bases unmatched to any gene: 5. The CDR3 DNA reads TGCGCCAGCAGCTTGTCGCCGGGGGGGCCCTACGAGCAGTACTTC. This sequence encodes CASSLSPGGPYEQYF.

The chain joins TRBV20-1 to TRBJ2-1; D may be TRBD2 (5 bases). There are 15 residues in the CDR3. Germline CDR1 reads DFQATT; CDR2 reads SNEGSKA (reference sequence). The DNA for the CDR3 is TGCAGCGTGTCCGGGGATGATCCCCGAACCATTGAGCAGTTCTTC. This gives the protein CSVSGDDPRTIEQFF.

Comments on this clonotype: The final CDR3 position lacks the conserved phenylalanine or tryptophan, pointing to a likely read error. No DNA is shown, since the ends of the CDR3 on it are uncertain; the CDR3 is the one TCRdb lists. The V gene is TRBV7-9, the J gene TRBJ1-1; the table's D call TRBD1 went unverified against the DNA. The CDR3 is 13 residues long, ends included. Germline CDR1 and CDR2: SEHNR and FQNEAQ (reference sequence). CDR3 sequence reads: CASSRGKDSYGYI.

The genes are TRBV4-3 and TRBJ1-1, with a tentative D call TRBD1 (5 bases). From germline, CDR1 is LGHNA and CDR2 YSLEER. V was clipped by 6 bases and J by 1 base, with 18 bases between them. The CDR3 is 16 amino acids. The CDR3 loop reads CASSESGKGKNTEAFF. The CDR3, as DNA: TGCGCCAGCAGTGAGTCCGGTAAGGGGAAGAACACTGAAGCTTTCTTT.

V and J are TRBV19 and TRBJ2-5, with D perhaps matching TRBD1 (6 bases). V lost 3 bases and J lost 2, with 13 bases in between. CDR3 length: 15 amino acids. Germline V gene data show CDR1 as LNHDA and CDR2 as SQIVND (reference sequence). This CDR3 is CASSINRVTQETQYF. CDR3 in DNA: TGTGCCAGTAGTATCAACAGGGTAACACAAGAGACCCAGTACTTC.

The rearrangement uses TRBV15 and TRBJ2-3, with D tentatively TRBD2 (5 bases). The V gene's germline CDR1 is LNHNV and CDR2 YYDKDF (reference sequence). The CDR3 consists of 15 residues. The V end lost 2 bases, the J end lost 10 bases, and 19 bases lay between the germline ends. The CDR3: CATSRRGSGNQPQYF. The DNA of the CDR3 is TGTGCCACCAGCAGACGGGGATCGGGCAATCAGCCGCAGTATTTT.

This clonotype was counted at least ten times. The chain is built from TRBV3-1 and TRBJ1-5; a possible D gene is TRBD1 (5 bases). The CDR3 spans 14 residues. CDR1 LGHDT and CDR2 YNNKEL come from the germline V gene (reference sequence). The V end lost 0 bases, the J end lost 5 bases, and 8 bases lay between the germline ends. The CDR3 DNA is TGTGCCAGCAGCCAAGACAGGGACCATCAGCCCCAGCATTTT. This codes for CASSQDRDHQPQHF.

This clonotype was recorded once. The chain is built from TRBV19 and TRBJ2-3; 9 bases are shared with TRBD2. CDR3 size: 14 residues. The V gene's germline CDR1 is LNHDA and CDR2 SQIVND (reference sequence). Unmatched junction bases numbered 5, after V lost 5 bases and J lost 5 bases. CDR3 amino acids: CASSAGLAVDTQYF. CDR3 in DNA: TGTGCCAGTAGTGCGGGACTAGCCGTAGATACGCAGTATTTT.

This clonotype was detected ten times or more. This sequence joins TRBV30 and TRBJ2-5; D might be TRBD2 (5 bases). The CDR3 covers 12 residues. Between the trimmed V and J ends, which lost 4 bases and 5 bases, there was a span of 11 bases. Germline CDR1 GTSNPN, CDR2 SVGIG (reference sequence). CDR3 nucleotide sequence: TGTGCCTGGAACCCTGGCGGGGAGACCCAGTACTTC. Amino acids: CAWNPGGETQYF.

The count of this clonotype is one. A junction boundary mismatches the germline segment, possibly from a read error. V usage is TRBV10-3 and J usage is TRBJ1-2; no definite D call. CDR1 is ENHRY, CDR2 SYGVKD, per germline. The CDR3 consists of 12 residues. The CDR3 DNA follows: TGTGCCAGCAGTTACTCCAGAGCCGGCTACACCTTC. Protein: CASSYSRAGYTF.

This clonotype occurred many times. The rearrangement links TRBV19 to TRBJ2-3; D not certain. The CDR3 runs 15 residues. Per the germline V gene, CDR1 is LNHDA and CDR2 is SQIVND (reference sequence). With 1 base removed from V and 5 bases from J, the gap between germline ends came to 13 bases. The chain's CDR3 is CASSIGPRSRDTQYF. In DNA, the CDR3 is TGTGCCAGTAGTATAGGTCCTAGGAGTAGAGATACGCAGTATTTT.

A remark on this clonotype: Compared with germline, one end of the junction differs, possibly owing to a read error. This chain uses TRBV4-3 with TRBJ1-4, with D perhaps matching TRBD1 (6 bases). This CDR3 has 15 residues. Germline assignment: CDR1 LGHNA and CDR2 YSLEER. CDR3 residues: CASSVDRPSNEELFF. The DNA of the CDR3 is TGCGCCAGTAGTGTCGACAGGCCCAGTAATGAAGAACTGTTTTTT.